Shown below are 22 T cell receptor beta chains from a single sample sequenced in a study of T cell repertoires in cytomegalovirus infection. TCRdb itself ran the reads through MiXCR, one entry per CDR3 protein. The sample holds almost 550,000 distinct CDR3 sequences, approximately 16% seen once. Sequencing used CD8+ T cells from PBMCs. The receptors come from a human donor in good health (CMV status not recorded). Some clones in this sample may be carry-over from other donors' samples.

This clonotype was counted ten times or more. V usage is TRBV11-2 and J usage is TRBJ1-2; D unresolved. The germline V gene has CDR1 SGHAT and CDR2 FQNNGV. V gave up 0 bases and J gave up 4 bases, with 9 bases separating them. The CDR3 extends over 14 amino acids. The CDR3 DNA reads as TGTGCCAGCAGCTTAGATGTGACACTCTATGGCTACACCTTC. This encodes CASSLDVTLYGYTF.

In its sample, this clonotype was seen many times. The chain couples TRBV27 to TRBJ2-1; 9 bases are shared with TRBD2. The germline V gene has CDR1 MNHEY and CDR2 SMNVEV (reference sequence). V lost 4 bases and J lost 9; bases outside the gene matches: 10. The length of the CDR3 is 15 residues. CDR3 sequence (DNA): TGTGCCAGCAGTTCCCGAAGCGGGGGGCTTGGTGAGCAGTTCTTC. Translating it yields CASSSRSGGLGEQFF.

This clonotype was counted a few times. This rearrangement joins TRBV12-3 or TRBV12-4 to TRBJ2-1, with 12 bases lining up with TRBD2. The CDR3 consists of 16 residues. The ends lost 3 bases at V and 9 bases at J; junction bases unmatched: 9. This CDR3 is CASSLQELAGGLEQFF. The CDR3 DNA follows: TGTGCCAGCAGTTTGCAGGAGCTAGCGGGGGGGCTTGAGCAGTTCTTC.

CDR3 DNA: TGTGCCAGCAGCGTAGAGAAGAGAGGACAGGGTGGAGATACGCAGTATTTT. Its protein product is CASSVEKRGQGGDTQYF. The rearrangement uses TRBV9 and TRBJ2-3, with 8 bases identical to TRBD1. V dropped 0 bases and J dropped 5; count of bases not matched to a gene: 11. Looked up from germline, CDR1 is SGDLS and CDR2 is YYNGEE. The CDR3 covers 17 residues.

The V gene is TRBV30, the J gene TRBJ2-7, with D perhaps TRBD1 (6 bases). The CDR3 sequence is 13 residues long. V dropped 3 bases and J dropped 2 bases, with 11 bases sitting between them. Germline V gene lookup returns CDR1 GTSNPN and CDR2 SVGIG (reference sequence). The CDR3 here is CAWRPGTTYEQYF. The CDR3 nucleotides are TGTGCCTGGAGACCCGGGACAACCTACGAGCAGTACTTC.

This clonotype occurred a few times. This sequence joins TRBV7-9 and TRBJ1-1; D is uncertain. Trimming took 4 bases from V and 3 from J, leaving 15 bases between them. Germline assignment: CDR1 SEHNR and CDR2 FQNEAQ (reference sequence). The CDR3 runs 15 residues. The CDR3 DNA reads as TGTGCCAGCAGCTCGGAGGAGTGGGGTGACACTGAAGCTTTCTTT. Protein: CASSSEEWGDTEAFF.

This clonotype was observed a handful of times. This chain uses TRBV24-1 with TRBJ2-2, with TRBD1 as a possible D gene (5 bases). This CDR3 region has 15 residues. Trimming shortened V by 4 bases and J by 6 bases, and 14 bases separated the two germline ends. Germline CDR1 is KGHDR and CDR2 is SFDVKD. Here the CDR3 DNA reads TGTGCCACCAGTGAGCATGCAACAGGACCCGGGGAGCTGTTTTTT. Translating gives CATSEHATGPGELFF.

This clonotype was counted at least ten times. CDR3: CASNSGDGMSSYNEQFF. The CDR3 DNA reads as TGTGCCAGCAACTCCGGGGACGGGATGAGCTCCTACAATGAGCAGTTCTTC. V usage is TRBV11-2 and J usage is TRBJ2-1; D is possibly TRBD1 or TRBD2 (5 bases each). The CDR3 is 17 amino acids. V lost 7 bases and J 0 bases, leaving 19 bases between the germline ends. Germline V gene data show CDR1 as SGHAT and CDR2 as FQNNGV.

The chain recombines TRBV4-1 with TRBJ1-1, with D unclear. In germline, CDR1 is MGHRA, CDR2 YSYEKL. This CDR3 is built from 15 residues. V was pared by 0 bases and J by 0 bases, with 8 bases between. The CDR3: CASSQDPSLNTEAFF. CDR3 DNA: TGCGCCAGCAGCCAAGATCCGTCATTGAACACTGAAGCTTTCTTT.

The chain is built from TRBV5-1 and TRBJ1-1; D not certain. This CDR3 has 15 residues. Trimming removed 0 bases at V and 1 base at J, with 10 bases between. Germline CDR1 SGHRS, CDR2 YFSETQ. The CDR3 DNA sequence: TGCGCCAGCAGCTTGGATCTTTTTACGAACACTGAAGCTTTCTTT. It codes for CASSLDLFTNTEAFF.

This clonotype was recorded at least ten times. J is TRBJ1-1 and V is TRBV7-8; D is unclear. The CDR3 is 13 residues long. The V end was cut by 4 bases, the J end by 0 bases, with 6 bases between. Germline V gene sequence: CDR1 SGHVS, CDR2 FQNEAQ. In DNA form, the CDR3 reads TGTGCCAGCAGCTACCAAATGAACACTGAAGCTTTCTTT. This translates into CASSYQMNTEAFF.

This clonotype was recorded at least ten times. The chain links TRBV4-1 to TRBJ2-1; TRBD2 matches 7 bases. Trimming removed 2 bases from V and 4 bases from J; junction bases left unmatched: 8. This CDR3 is built from 16 residues. The germline V gene has CDR1 MGHRA and CDR2 YSYEKL. CDR3 nucleotides: TGCGCCAGCAGCCAATTAGTAAAGCGGGATTACAATGAGCAGTTCTTC. Its protein is CASSQLVKRDYNEQFF.

Concerning this clonotype itself: It may be a read error: a sequence one base away is much more abundant. Here the CDR3 omits its conserved ending phenylalanine or tryptophan, so a read error is the likely source. This rearrangement joins TRBV15 to TRBJ1-5, with 7 bases lining up with TRBD1. V lost 8 bases and J lost 7; bases outside the gene matches: 20. Per germline, CDR1 LNHNV and CDR2 YYDKDF (reference sequence). The CDR3 is 17 amino acids. Written as DNA, the CDR3 is TGTGCCACCTCCGGGGTAGAATTCGACAGGGTAGGACAGCCCCAGCATTTG. It translates to CATSGVEFDRVGQPQHL.

This rearrangement joins TRBV6-4 to TRBJ2-3; 10 bases are a match to TRBD2. CDR1 MRHNA and CDR2 SNTAGT come from the germline V gene. The ends lost 2 bases at V and 4 bases at J; junction bases unmatched: 6. This CDR3 is built from 16 residues. This CDR3 is CASSDERGGPADTQYF. CDR3 in DNA: TGTGCCAGCAGTGACGAGCGGGGGGGCCCCGCAGATACGCAGTATTTT.

The sample holds a few counts of this clonotype. The gene calls are TRBV29-1 and TRBJ1-2, with D uncertain. The CDR3 has 13 amino acids. Germline lookup yields CDR1 SQVTM and CDR2 ANQGSEA. Trimming stripped 1 base from V and 2 bases from J, with 8 bases between. The CDR3 sequence: CSVEGQENYGYTF. As DNA, the CDR3 is TGCAGCGTTGAAGGCCAGGAGAACTATGGCTACACCTTC.

This clonotype appeared many times. The chain combines TRBV19 with TRBJ1-2, with TRBD1 as a possible D gene (5 bases). Germline values: CDR1 LNHDA, CDR2 SQIVND (reference sequence). The CDR3 is 12 residues long. The germline V and J ends were trimmed by 7 bases and 6 bases, with 12 bases remaining between them. The CDR3 loop is CASTDGGNGYTF. The CDR3 DNA follows: TGTGCCAGTACCGATGGGGGTAATGGCTACACCTTC.

In this sample, this clonotype turned up many times. The chain couples TRBV19 to TRBJ2-1; TRBD2 matches 7 bases. Germline-derived CDR1 and CDR2 are LNHDA and SQIVND (reference sequence). Germline trimming cut 3 bases from V and 14 bases from J; bases unmatched to any gene: 7. This CDR3 is 12 amino acids long. The CDR3 DNA reads TGTGCCAGTAGTATCGGCGGACTAGAGGAGTTCTTC. It encodes CASSIGGLEEFF.

This clonotype was observed many times. The J gene is TRBJ1-1, the V gene TRBV7-9; TRBD1 matches at 9 bases. CDR1 and CDR2 (germline): SEHNR, FQNEAQ (reference sequence). J was trimmed by 9 bases and V by 3 bases; bases with no gene match: 14. The CDR3 totals 16 residues. The CDR3 reads CASSLKGEQGAKQAFF. CDR3 nucleotides: TGTGCCAGCAGCTTGAAAGGGGAACAGGGGGCGAAGCAAGCTTTCTTT.

This clonotype was seen ten or more times. This chain joins TRBV7-9 and TRBJ1-4; 8 bases line up with TRBD1. Germline CDR1 SEHNR, CDR2 FQNEAQ (reference sequence). V was clipped by 5 bases and J by 8 bases; unmatched bases: 10. This CDR3 has 15 residues. As DNA, the CDR3 is TGTGCCAGCAGCCCCTCGACAGGGGTGCCAGAAAAACTGTTTTTT. Protein sequence: CASSPSTGVPEKLFF.

This clonotype was seen ten or more times. The chain is built from TRBV4-1 and TRBJ2-1; 10 bases line up with TRBD1. In germline, CDR1 is MGHRA, CDR2 YSYEKL. CDR3 length: 17 residues. Trimming cost V 6 bases and J 8 bases; bases outside gene matches: 16. CDR3 region: CASREEPGQGLGYEQFF. The CDR3 bases are TGCGCCAGCAGGGAGGAGCCGGGACAGGGGTTGGGGTATGAGCAGTTCTTC.

This clonotype was seen ten or more times. The V gene is TRBV27, the J gene TRBJ1-2; D remains ambiguous. Between the trimmed V and J ends, which lost 6 bases and 8 bases, there was a span of 13 bases. The CDR3 has 12 amino acids. The germline gives CDR1 MNHEY, CDR2 SMNVEV (reference sequence). Here the CDR3 reads CASSPPGGGYTF. DNA for the CDR3: TGTGCCAGCAGCCCACCTGGAGGCGGCTACACCTTC.

V is TRBV20-1 and J is TRBJ2-7, with 11 bases fitting TRBD2. Per the germline V gene, CDR1 is DFQATT and CDR2 is SNEGSKA (reference sequence). The CDR3 covers 13 residues. Trimming removed 5 bases from V and 0 bases from J; junction bases left unmatched: 0. CDR3 sequence (DNA): TGCAGTGCTCTAGCGGGGGGCTCCTACGAGCAGTACTTC. It specifies CSALAGGSYEQYF.